Listed here are 26 T cell receptor beta chains from one sample, sequenced in a study of blood T cell repertoires in COVID-19. The repertoire was sequenced with immunoSEQ multiplex PCR; TCRdb's copy has only in-frame clones and lacks some. The sample consists of 250,000 to 350,000 clones, roughly 90% of them appearing once. The sequencing input was peripheral blood. The receptors stem from a woman aged 25 to 39 with COVID-19, enrolled during active disease.

V and J are TRBV18 and TRBJ1-4; TRBD1 aligns across 7 bases. V trimming: 4 bases; J trimming: 7 bases; junction bases outside the gene matches: 9. CDR3 length: 15 amino acids. Germline V gene sequence: CDR1 KGHSH, CDR2 LQKENI. The CDR3 bases are TGTGCCAGCTCACTCACCGAGGGGGCGGGTGAAAAACTGTTTTTT. It yields the protein CASSLTEGAGEKLFF.

The chain recombines TRBV7-2 with TRBJ2-1; maybe TRBD1 (6 bases). The CDR3 is 15 residues long. Trimming removed 3 bases at V and 1 base at J, with 10 bases between. The V gene's germline CDR1 is SGHTA and CDR2 FQGNSA. The DNA of the CDR3 is TGTGCCAGCAGCTTGGCAGGGGAATCCTACAATGAGCAGTTCTTC. It translates to CASSLAGESYNEQFF.

The chain combines TRBV7-6 with TRBJ2-1, with D possibly TRBD2 on 6 matching bases. The CDR3 is made up of 15 amino acids. From germline, CDR1 is SGHVS and CDR2 FNYEAQ. Trimming left V 1 base short and J 3 bases short, with 10 bases between. The CDR3 DNA sequence: TGTGCCAGCAGCTTAGTCGGGAGTGACTACAATGAGCAGTTCTTC. Translation gives CASSLVGSDYNEQFF. Full variable domain (missing parts from reference TRBV7-6 and TRBJ2-1): GAGVSQSPRYKVTKRGQDVALRCDPISGHVSLYWYRQALGQGPEFLTYFNYEAQQDKSGLPNDRFSAERPEGSISTLTIQRTEQRDSAMYRCASSLVGSDYNEQFFGPGTRLTVL.

The J gene is TRBJ1-2, the V gene TRBV4-2, with 10 bases identical to TRBD1. The length of the CDR3 is 17 residues. Germline values: CDR1 LGHNA, CDR2 YNFKEQ. The junction had 4 bases not matched to a gene; V was cut back by 0 bases and J by 0 bases. Written as DNA, the CDR3 is TGTGCCAGCAGCCAAGAGACAGGGGGCGGTTCTAACTATGGCTACACCTTC. Translating it yields CASSQETGGGSNYGYTF.

The chain links TRBV6-2 or TRBV6-3 to TRBJ2-5; weak D call: TRBD1 (5 bases). V was trimmed by 5 bases and J by 2 bases, leaving 6 bases between them. The CDR3 covers 12 residues. Per germline, CDR1 MNHEY and CDR2 SVGEGT. CDR3 sequence (DNA): TGTGCCAGCAGTCAGGGACAAGAGACCCAGTACTTC. Amino acids: CASSQGQETQYF.

This chain links TRBV20-1 with TRBJ2-7, with D hard to call. Trimming removed 2 bases at V and 6 bases at J, with 8 bases between. The CDR3 has 11 residues. Germline assignment: CDR1 DFQATT and CDR2 SNEGSKA (reference sequence). CDR3 residues: CSARKYPEQYF. The CDR3, as DNA: TGCAGTGCTAGAAAATATCCCGAGCAGTACTTC.

J is TRBJ2-7 and V is TRBV24-1; 7 bases are a match to TRBD2. The CDR3 is made up of 15 amino acids. Germline trimming cut 2 bases from V and 6 bases from J; bases unmatched to any gene: 9. Germline-derived CDR1 and CDR2 are KGHDR and SFDVKD. The CDR3 nucleotides read TGTGCCACCAGTGATTCGGGGGGATTAGGGTCCGAGCAGTACTTC. This codes for CATSDSGGLGSEQYF.

The V gene is TRBV28, the J gene TRBJ1-4, with TRBD1 identical over 9 bases. The CDR3 covers 13 residues. Germline V gives CDR1 MDHEN, CDR2 SYDVKM. After removal of 3 bases from V and 9 bases from J, the junction contained 2 bases not matched to a gene. The DNA of the CDR3 is TGTGCCAGCAGTTTGGGACAGGGTAAAAAACTGTTTTTT. Amino acid sequence: CASSLGQGKKLFF. The full variable domain, its missing parts supplied by reference TRBV28 and TRBJ1-4, is DVKVTQSSRYLVKRTGEKVFLECVQDMDHENMFWYRQDPGLGLRLIYFSYDVKMKEKGDIPEGYSVSREKKERFSLILESASTNQTSMYLCASSLGQGKKLFFGSGTQLSVL.

The J gene is TRBJ1-5, the V gene TRBV4-1; D is undetermined. The CDR3 consists of 14 residues. V shed 1 base and J shed 6 bases, with 10 bases lying between them. The germline CDR1 and CDR2 sequences are MGHRA and YSYEKL. The CDR3 spells CASSQAPLSQPQHF. DNA of the CDR3: TGCGCCAGCAGCCAAGCCCCGTTGTCTCAGCCCCAGCATTTT.

The rearrangement links TRBV18 to TRBJ1-6; D not certain. Trimming shortened V by 3 bases and J by 2 bases, and 5 bases separated the two germline ends. CDR1 is KGHSH, CDR2 LQKENI, per germline. The CDR3 covers 14 residues. The CDR3 sequence: CASSPQAYNSPLHF. The CDR3 DNA reads as TGTGCCAGCTCACCCCAGGCCTATAATTCACCCCTCCACTTT.

The genes are TRBV2 and TRBJ1-1; 9 nucleotides line up with TRBD1. Losses at the gene ends were 7 bases for V and 1 base for J; bases not matched to a gene: 13. CDR3 length: 17 amino acids. CDR1 and CDR2 (germline): SNHLY, FYNNEI. The CDR3 coding sequence is TGTGCCAGCATCAAACCGGGACAGGGCCGTACGAACACTGAAGCTTTCTTT. Translating gives CASIKPGQGRTNTEAFF.

This chain connects TRBV18 to TRBJ2-3, with D hard to call. V shed 2 bases and J shed 4 bases, with 10 bases lying between them. CDR1 is KGHSH and CDR2 is LQKENI in the germline V gene. The CDR3 totals 14 residues. The CDR3 DNA reads TGTGCCAGCTCACCAGGTCCCGGTCCAGATACGCAGTATTTT. Translation gives CASSPGPGPDTQYF.

This clone was seen a few times. This sequence joins TRBV27 and TRBJ2-5; 13 positions agree with TRBD2. Trimming at V came to 3 bases and at J to 3 bases, leaving 1 base not matched to a gene. Germline values: CDR1 MNHEY, CDR2 SMNVEV (reference sequence). The CDR3 sequence is 15 residues long. The CDR3 region has the DNA TGTGCCAGCAGTTTTGGGACTAGCGGGAAAGAGACCCAGTACTTC. Amino acids: CASSFGTSGKETQYF.

This clone was seen a few times. This sequence joins TRBV30 and TRBJ2-7; 7 nucleotides agree with TRBD2. CDR1 is GTSNPN, CDR2 SVGIG, per germline (reference sequence). The CDR3 is 13 amino acids. J lost 7 bases, V lost 1 base, and 7 bases had no gene match. CDR3 in amino acids: CAWSARGAGEQYF. The CDR3 DNA reads as TGTGCCTGGAGTGCGAGGGGAGCGGGAGAGCAGTACTTC.

The V call is TRBV4-2, the J call TRBJ1-3; D is uncertain. CDR3 length equals 15 residues. Looked up from germline, CDR1 is LGHNA and CDR2 is YNFKEQ. Trimming left V 5 bases short and J 0 bases short, with 11 bases between. CDR3 sequence: CASSFNRGSGNTIYF. The CDR3 coding sequence is TGTGCCAGCAGCTTCAATCGGGGCTCTGGAAACACCATATATTTT.

The genes are TRBV5-8 and TRBJ1-5; weak D call: TRBD1 (5 bases). CDR1 is SGHTS and CDR2 is YDEGEE in the germline V gene. The V end was cut by 3 bases, the J end by 7 bases, with 14 bases between. The CDR3 covers 14 residues. The CDR3 DNA sequence: TGTGCCAGCAGCTCAGGGCAGGGTGGGCAGCCCCAGCATTTT. This translates into CASSSGQGGQPQHF. The whole variable domain, remainder taken from reference TRBV5-8 and TRBJ1-5, is EAGVTQSPTHLIKTRGQQATLRCSPISGHTSVYWYQQALGLGLQFLLWYDEGEERNRGNFPPRFSGRQFPNYSSELNVNALELEDSALYLCASSSGQGGQPQHFGDGTRLSIL.

The rearrangement joins TRBV5-1 to TRBJ2-7, with 8 bases that match TRBD2. Germline V CDR1 and CDR2: SGHRS, YFSETQ. The ends lost 3 bases at V and 0 bases at J; junction bases unmatched: 5. The CDR3 loop spans 15 amino acids. CDR3 protein: CASSWTSSRSYEQYF. The CDR3 DNA reads TGCGCCAGCAGCTGGACTAGCAGCCGCTCCTACGAGCAGTACTTC.

The chain links TRBV11-3 to TRBJ1-1; 10 bases line up with TRBD1. With 5 bases clipped from V and 4 bases from J, the junction kept 7 bases outside the gene matches. Germline values: CDR1 SGHNT, CDR2 YENEEA. The CDR3 is made up of 15 amino acids. This chain's CDR3 is CASSPGQGSGTEAFF. In DNA, the CDR3 is TGTGCCAGCAGCCCGGGACAGGGGAGCGGCACTGAAGCTTTCTTT.

V usage is TRBV30 and J usage is TRBJ2-1, with 8 bases matching TRBD2. The CDR3 length is 15 residues. Germline V gene sequence: CDR1 GTSNPN, CDR2 SVGIG (reference sequence). The junction had 5 bases not matched to a gene; V was cut back by 0 bases and J by 4 bases. CDR3 in amino acids: CAWSVIGGRYNEQFF. As DNA, the CDR3 is TGTGCCTGGAGTGTAATTGGCGGGAGGTACAATGAGCAGTTCTTC.

About this clone itself: Distinct nucleotide sequences in the sample also encode this CDR3. The rearrangement joins TRBV7-9 to TRBJ2-1; TRBD2 aligns across 15 bases. Germline-derived CDR1 and CDR2 are SEHNR and FQNEAQ (reference sequence). J was trimmed by 7 bases and V by 4 bases; bases with no gene match: 2. The CDR3 extends over 15 amino acids. The DNA for the CDR3 is TGTGCCAGCAGCTCGGGACTAGCGGGAGGTAATGAGCAGTTCTTC. Its protein product is CASSSGLAGGNEQFF.

As to this clone: Other DNA sequences within the sample encode an identical CDR3. The chain uses TRBV18 and TRBJ1-4; no firm D call. Per the germline V gene, CDR1 is KGHSH and CDR2 is LQKENI. The V gene lost 6 bases and the J gene lost 4 bases, with 9 bases spanning the gap. This CDR3 is built from 13 residues. The CDR3: CASSLGGNEKLFF. As DNA, the CDR3 is TGTGCCAGCTCCCTCGGAGGTAATGAAAAACTGTTTTTT.

On this clone: A junction boundary mismatches the germline segment, possibly from a read error. The chain combines TRBV7-7 with TRBJ2-7, with 7 nucleotides matching TRBD1. CDR1 SSHAT and CDR2 FNYEAQ come from the germline V gene (reference sequence). CDR3 length: 14 amino acids. CDR3 region: CASSLRQGNYEQYF. The DNA for the CDR3 is TGTGCTAGCAGCTTAAGACAGGGCAACTACGAGCAGTACTTC.

The chain combines TRBV5-1 with TRBJ1-1; no clear D gene. Trimming stripped 4 bases from V and 6 bases from J, with 16 bases between. The CDR3 runs to 14 residues. Germline V gene sequence: CDR1 SGHRS, CDR2 YFSETQ. CDR3 in amino acids: CASSPRPGYPEAFF. The CDR3 DNA sequence: TGCGCCAGCAGCCCGCGACCGGGGTACCCTGAAGCTTTCTTT.

V is TRBV27 and J is TRBJ2-1; possible D gene TRBD2, 5 bases. The CDR3 length is 13 residues. Trimming left V 5 bases short and J 9 bases short, with 14 bases between. Germline assignment: CDR1 MNHEY and CDR2 SMNVEV (reference sequence). CDR3: CASSLAGRTEQFF. The DNA of the CDR3 is TGTGCCAGCAGTCTCGCGGGTAGGACTGAGCAGTTCTTC.

This chain uses TRBV30 with TRBJ2-2, with 11 bases fitting TRBD1. The CDR3 covers 15 residues. In germline, CDR1 is GTSNPN, CDR2 SVGIG (reference sequence). V gave up 4 bases and J gave up 4 bases; unmatched junction bases: 5. The CDR3 DNA follows: TGTGCCTGGATACCCGGGACAGGGGGCACCGGGGAGCTGTTTTTT. This codes for CAWIPGTGGTGELFF.

The CDR3 nucleotides read TGCGCCAGCAGCCAATACGACAGGGGGCTCTACGAGCAGTACTTC. The encoded protein is CASSQYDRGLYEQYF. The chain carries TRBV4-1 and TRBJ2-7, with 10 bases fitting TRBD1. There are 15 residues in the CDR3. Germline assignment: CDR1 MGHRA and CDR2 YSYEKL. The ends lost 2 bases at V and 3 bases at J; junction bases unmatched: 4.